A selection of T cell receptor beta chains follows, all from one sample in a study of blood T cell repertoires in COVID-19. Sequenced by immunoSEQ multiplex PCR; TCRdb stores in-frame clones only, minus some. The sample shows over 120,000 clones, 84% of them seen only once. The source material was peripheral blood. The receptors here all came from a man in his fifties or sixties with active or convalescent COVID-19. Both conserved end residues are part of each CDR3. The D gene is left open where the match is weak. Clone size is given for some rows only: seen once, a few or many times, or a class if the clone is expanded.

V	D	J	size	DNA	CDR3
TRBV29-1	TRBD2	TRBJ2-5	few	TGCAGCGTTGAGCGGGGGGTCGAACCAGAGACCCAGTACTTC	CSVERGVEPETQYF
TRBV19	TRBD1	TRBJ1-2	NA	TGTGCCAGTAGTAGAACGGGAATCGGGACAGCCATGAACTATGGCTACACCTTC	CASSRTGIGTAMNYGYTF
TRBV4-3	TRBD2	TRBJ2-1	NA	TGCGCCAGCAGCCAAGATGAGGGAGGGCCCCCACAGTTCTTC	CASSQDEGGPPQFF
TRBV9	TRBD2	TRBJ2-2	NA	TGTGCCAGCAGCGTAGGGCTAGCGGGCGCCCCGAACACCGGGGAGCTGTTTTTT	CASSVGLAGAPNTGELFF
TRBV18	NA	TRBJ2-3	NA	TGTGCCAGCTTATCCTTCACTACAGATACGCAGTATTTT	CASLSFTTDTQYF
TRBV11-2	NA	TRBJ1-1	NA	TGTGCCAGCAGCCCAATAGGGGGTTACACTGAAGCTTTCTTT	CASSPIGGYTEAFF
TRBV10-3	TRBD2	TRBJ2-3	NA	TGTGCCATTGGGCCAACTAGCGGGATCACAGATACGCAGTATTTT	CAIGPTSGITDTQYF
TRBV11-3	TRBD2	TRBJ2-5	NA	TGTGCCAGCAGCCCCCGTAGCGGGGGAGGGGAGACCCAGTACTTC	CASSPRSGGGETQYF
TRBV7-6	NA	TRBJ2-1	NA	TGTGCCAGCAGCTTAGAGGGTGGGAGTGCCTCTTACAATGAGCAGTTCTTC	CASSLEGGSASYNEQFF
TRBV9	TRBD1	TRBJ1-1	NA	TGTGCCAGCAGCGGAGGACAGGGGGCTACGAGAACTGAAGCTTTCTTT	CASSGGQGATRTEAFF
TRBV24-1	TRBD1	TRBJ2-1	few	TGTGCCACCAGTGTCCGGACAGGGATGAATGATGAGCAGTTCTTC	CATSVRTGMNDEQFF
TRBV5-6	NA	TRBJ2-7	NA	TGTGCCAGCAGCTTGGTGGCAGTCTACGAGCAGTACTTC	CASSLVAVYEQYF
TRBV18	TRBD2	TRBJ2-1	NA	TGTGCCAGCTCCCCCACTAGCGGCAATTACAATGAGCAGTTCTTC	CASSPTSGNYNEQFF
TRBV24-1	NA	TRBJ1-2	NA	TGTGCCACCAGGGACGCGGGAGAGTATGGCTACACCTTC	CATRDAGEYGYTF
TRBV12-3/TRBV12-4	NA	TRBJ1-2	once	TGTGCCAGCAGTTTAGCGGGAGGGCAGGGCTACACCTTC	CASSLAGGQGYTF
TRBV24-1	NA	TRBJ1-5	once	TGTGCCACCGGCCGGGGGGCGTCAGGCAATCAGCCCCAGCATTTT	CATGRGASGNQPQHF
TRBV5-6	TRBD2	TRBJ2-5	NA	TGTGCCAGCAGCTGGGGGGGTATCCCAGAGACCCAGTACTTC	CASSWGGIPETQYF
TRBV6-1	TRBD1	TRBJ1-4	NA	TGTGCCAGCAGTGAAAGGTGGGACAGGGGACATGAAAAACTGTTTTTT	CASSERWDRGHEKLFF
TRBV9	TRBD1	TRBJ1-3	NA	TGTGCCAGCAGCCCCGGTACAGGGGGCTCTGGAAACACCATATATTTT	CASSPGTGGSGNTIYF
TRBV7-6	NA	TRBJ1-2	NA	TGTGCCAGCAGCTTAAATGTAATCCAGGGAGGTCGTACTGGCTATGGCTACACCTTC	CASSLNVIQGGRTGYGYTF
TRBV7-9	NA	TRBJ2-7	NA	TGTGCCAGCAGCTTAGGGACAGCTGAGCAGTACTTC	CASSLGTAEQYF
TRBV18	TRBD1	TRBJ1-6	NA	TGTGCCAGCTCACCGACGGGACAGGTTAATTCACCCCTCCACTTT	CASSPTGQVNSPLHF
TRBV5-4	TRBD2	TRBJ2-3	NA	TGTGCCAGCAGCAGTACTAGCGGGAGCGCAGATACGCAGTATTTT	CASSSTSGSADTQYF